The rows below give T cell receptor beta chains drawn from one sample of a study of cytomegalovirus exposure and HLA in healthy donors. Using immunoSEQ multiplex PCR, the repertoire was profiled, and TCRdb retains in-frame clones only, with some absent. The data contain roughly 110,000 clones, 82% of them singletons. What was sequenced was PBMCs. Receptor source: a man in his fifties in good health and CMV-seronegative. The CDR3 runs from the conserved cysteine through the conserved F or W. A D gene is named only where the DNA matches it firmly. Only some rows state a clone size, as once, few, many or a class for expanded clones.

once	TRBV7-2	TRBJ1-2	TRBD1	CASSPTGGSYGYTF	TGTGCCAGCAGCCCGACAGGGGGGAGCTATGGCTACACCTTC
-	TRBV15	TRBJ2-5	-	CATSRDPWGWIGGPRETQYF	TGTGCCACCAGCAGAGACCCGTGGGGTTGGATAGGAGGCCCTCGAGAGACCCAGTACTTC
-	TRBV28	TRBJ2-1	TRBD2	CASSLFVRGGGEQFF	TGTGCCAGCAGTTTGTTTGTGCGGGGGGGAGGGGAGCAGTTCTTC
-	TRBV5-4	TRBJ2-3	-	CASSQLLSVGTDTQYF	TGTGCCAGCAGCCAACTTCTTTCCGTCGGCACAGATACGCAGTATTTT
-	TRBV4-3	TRBJ2-7	-	CASSQDRGNRQYF	TGCGCCAGCAGCCAAGATAGGGGTAATCGGCAGTACTTC
few	TRBV6-6	TRBJ1-1	TRBD1	CATDRDEAFF	TGTGCCACCGACAGGGATGAAGCTTTCTTT
few	TRBV7-6	TRBJ2-2	-	CASSRDGLGGVGTGELFF	TGTGCCAGCAGCCGAGATGGGTTGGGCGGGGTCGGAACCGGGGAGCTGTTTTTT
-	TRBV19	TRBJ2-2	-	CASSIGLEGPNTGELFF	TGTGCCAGTAGTATAGGTTTGGAGGGGCCCAACACCGGGGAGCTGTTTTTT
-	TRBV10-3	TRBJ2-2	-	CAISARDSMSGELFF	TGTGCCATCAGTGCCCGGGACTCAATGTCCGGGGAGCTGTTTTTT
-	TRBV28	TRBJ2-1	-	CASSPSLLLGFKEAYNEQFF	TGTGCCAGCAGTCCGTCTTTGTTACTAGGTTTTAAGGAGGCCTACAATGAGCAGTTCTTC
-	TRBV25-1	TRBJ1-3	-	CASSSPTEPGNTIYF	TGTGCCAGCAGCTCCCCGACAGAACCTGGAAACACCATATATTTT
-	TRBV9	TRBJ1-2	-	CASSVLGEGYGYTF	TGTGCCAGCAGCGTTTTGGGGGAGGGCTATGGCTACACCTTC
-	TRBV15	TRBJ2-7	-	CATSRDNFRTTGGYEQYF	TGTGCCACCAGCAGAGATAATTTTAGGACGACCGGGGGCTACGAGCAGTACTTC
-	TRBV6-5	TRBJ1-4	-	CASRHLNEKLFF	TGTGCCAGCAGGCACTTAAATGAAAAACTGTTTTTT
-	TRBV2	TRBJ1-2	-	CASSESGDRFTF	TGTGCCAGCAGTGAATCGGGTGACCGCTTCACCTTC
few	TRBV5-1	TRBJ2-1	-	CASSLADYNEQFF	TGCGCCAGCAGCTTGGCAGATTACAATGAGCAGTTCTTC